Below, 12 T cell receptor beta chains from the same sample are listed, as sequenced in a study of blood T cell repertoires in COVID-19 (TCRdb year 2020). The library was made by the immunoSEQ multiplex PCR assay. Here the immuneACCESS table is served through TCRdb, limited to in-frame sequences with V and J called. Missing clones are a known gap in these copies; in checked studies unresolved V genes cover under half, and the rest lacks a known reason. Recorded for this sample are approximately 120,000 clones; around 84% of them occurred a single time. The ten largest clones add up to roughly 7.9% of the sample. Sequencing was carried out using peripheral blood. These receptors were collected from an elderly woman with active or convalescent COVID-19.

The gene calls are TRBV27 and TRBJ1-2, with 8 bases matching TRBD1. This CDR3 is built from 13 residues. V lost 5 bases, J lost 4 bases, and 3 bases stayed unmatched. The germline CDR1 and CDR2 sequences are MNHEY and SMNVEV (reference sequence). This CDR3 is CASSDRGIYGYTF. The DNA for the CDR3 is TGTGCCAGCAGTGACAGGGGTATCTATGGCTACACCTTC.

V is TRBV10-2 and J is TRBJ2-1; weak D call: TRBD2 (5 bases). V was cut by 10 bases and J by 0 bases, with 16 bases left in between. There are 15 residues in the CDR3. Germline V CDR1 and CDR2: WSHSY, SAAADI. The CDR3 spells CATGKTESSYNEQFF. Written as DNA, the CDR3 is TGCGCCACCGGGAAGACTGAAAGCTCCTACAATGAGCAGTTCTTC.

The chain couples TRBV4-2 to TRBJ2-7; 14 nucleotides align to TRBD2. V lost 4 bases to trimming and J lost 6 bases; unmatched junction nucleotides: 2. The CDR3 sequence is 14 residues long. Germline CDR1 LGHNA, CDR2 YNFKEQ. This chain's CDR3 is CASSRGLAGAEQYF. For the CDR3, the DNA is TGTGCCAGCAGCCGGGGACTAGCGGGAGCCGAGCAGTACTTC.

The CDR3 sequence is CASSLPSTGQGTDTQYF. The CDR3 nucleotides read TGCGCCAGCAGCTTGCCCTCGACTGGACAAGGCACAGATACGCAGTATTTT. The J gene is TRBJ2-3, the V gene TRBV5-1; a weak D match, TRBD1 (5 bases). V lost 1 base, J lost 1 base, and 16 bases lay in between. Germline values: CDR1 SGHRS, CDR2 YFSETQ. The CDR3 is made up of 17 amino acids.

The rearrangement links TRBV27 to TRBJ2-2; D possibly corresponds to TRBD1 (6 bases). The CDR3 consists of 16 residues. The germline CDR1 and CDR2 sequences are MNHEY and SMNVEV (reference sequence). The V end lost 3 bases, the J end lost 5 bases, and 16 bases lay between the germline ends. The CDR3 loop is CASSLQGWVRTGELFF. CDR3 DNA: TGTGCCAGCAGTTTGCAGGGGTGGGTTCGGACCGGGGAGCTGTTTTTT.

The chain couples TRBV3-1 (or the pseudogene TRBV3-2) to TRBJ2-1; TRBD2 aligns across 14 bases. The CDR3 is 17 residues long. The germline V gene has CDR1 LGHDT and CDR2 YNNKEL (reference sequence). Unmatched junction bases numbered 8, after V lost 7 bases and J lost 3 bases. The CDR3 nucleotides are TGTGCCAGCACTCTCGGACTAGCGGGAGGCCTCTACAATGAGCAGTTCTTC. It translates to CASTLGLAGGLYNEQFF.

The chain uses TRBV19 and TRBJ2-7; D may be TRBD2 (5 bases). The CDR3 is made up of 12 amino acids. CDR1 is LNHDA and CDR2 is SQIVND in the germline V gene (reference sequence). Trimming stripped 6 bases from V and 6 bases from J, with 12 bases between. The CDR3 protein is CASRSAGREQYF. CDR3 nucleotide sequence: TGTGCCAGTAGAAGCGCGGGTCGCGAGCAGTACTTC. Drawing the rest from reference TRBV19 and TRBJ2-7, the complete variable domain is DGGITQSPKYLFRKEGQNVTLSCEQNLNHDAMYWYRQDPGQGLRLIYYSQIVNDFQKGDIAEGYSVSREKKESFPLTVTSAQKNPTAFYLCASRSAGREQYFGPGTRLTVT.

The chain couples TRBV2 to TRBJ1-3; D is unclear. Trimming left V 0 bases short and J 0 bases short, with 9 bases between. CDR1 is SNHLY, CDR2 FYNNEI, per germline. The CDR3 contains 16 residues. CDR3 amino acids: CASSEASGSSGNTIYF. The CDR3 DNA follows: TGTGCCAGCAGTGAAGCATCAGGCAGCTCTGGAAACACCATATATTTT. Looking up the rest from reference TRBV2 and TRBJ1-3 gives the full variable domain: EPEVTQTPSHQVTQMGQEVILRCVPISNHLYFYWYRQILGQKVEFLVSFYNNEISEKSEIFDDQFSVERPDGSNFTLKIRSTKLEDSAMYFCASSEASGSSGNTIYFGEGSWLTVV.

The chain links TRBV7-9 to TRBJ2-1; 13 nucleotides line up with TRBD2. Per germline, CDR1 SEHNR and CDR2 FQNEAQ (reference sequence). Trimming at V came to 4 bases and at J to 1 base, leaving 1 base not matched to a gene. The CDR3 is 16 amino acids. CDR3 sequence (DNA): TGTGCCAGCAGCTGGACTAGCGGGAGTTCCTACAATGAGCAGTTCTTC. Its protein product is CASSWTSGSSYNEQFF.

V and J are TRBV28 and TRBJ1-5, with D possibly being TRBD1 (5 bases). V lost 5 bases and J 0 bases, leaving 8 bases between the germline ends. Germline values: CDR1 MDHEN, CDR2 SYDVKM. The CDR3 is 14 amino acids. CDR3 protein: CASSPDISNQPQHF. The CDR3 DNA is TGTGCCAGCAGTCCGGACATTAGCAATCAGCCCCAGCATTTT.

The chain uses TRBV9 and TRBJ2-7; D not certain. The V end was cut by 1 base, the J end by 0 bases, with 8 bases between. The CDR3 runs to 14 residues. Germline assignment: CDR1 SGDLS and CDR2 YYNGEE. The CDR3 protein is CASSVSVSSYEQYF. The CDR3 DNA follows: TGTGCCAGCAGCGTATCGGTTAGCTCCTACGAGCAGTACTTC.

The chain has TRBV29-1 and TRBJ2-5, with D possibly matching TRBD1 (5 bases). Germline V gives CDR1 SQVTM, CDR2 ANQGSEA. The CDR3 contains 13 residues. The V end lost 2 bases, the J end lost 7 bases, and 14 bases lay between the germline ends. In DNA form, the CDR3 reads TGCAGCGTTGAAAGCCAGGGTTCCTCGACCCAGTACTTC. This gives the protein CSVESQGSSTQYF. The entire variable domain, with the rest obtained from reference TRBV29-1 and TRBJ2-5, is as follows: SAVISQKPSRDICQRGTSLTIQCQVDSQVTMMFWYRQQPGQSLTLIATANQGSEATYESGFVIDKFPISRPNLTFSTLTVSNMSPEDSSIYLCSVESQGSSTQYFGPGTRLLVL.